This T cell receptor (beta chain) was sequenced during a study of shared clonotypes between healthy human individuals. The CDR3 spans 13 residues. The V gene's germline CDR1 is SGHRS and CDR2 YFSETQ. Deletions cut 6 bases from V and 0 bases from J, with 10 bases between. CD45RA-negative memory and CD45RA+ naive subsets were split from the CD4+ cells. Deep was the level used in running the assay. TCRdb keeps only in-frame clones here, not all; method: immunoSEQ multiplex PCR. The top ten clones hold approximately 0.13% of a sample with approximately 2.4 million clones, roughly 95% of them seen once. Turning to this clone: What it binds is not known.

Study results and limitations: Non-shared clonotypes had lower generation probabilities than clonotypes shared by all four sorted-subset donors. Richness estimates generally favored naive over memory subsets.

Sequencing was done on a sample of naive CD4+ T cells sorted from blood. Noted subset: CD45RA+ positively selected. V is TRBV5-1 and J is TRBJ2-7, with D unclear. This clonotype was obtained from a man younger than 35 in good health. CDR3 bases: TGCGCCAGCACCTCCGGTGCCTCCTACGAGCAGTACTTC. This sequence encodes CASTSGASYEQYF.